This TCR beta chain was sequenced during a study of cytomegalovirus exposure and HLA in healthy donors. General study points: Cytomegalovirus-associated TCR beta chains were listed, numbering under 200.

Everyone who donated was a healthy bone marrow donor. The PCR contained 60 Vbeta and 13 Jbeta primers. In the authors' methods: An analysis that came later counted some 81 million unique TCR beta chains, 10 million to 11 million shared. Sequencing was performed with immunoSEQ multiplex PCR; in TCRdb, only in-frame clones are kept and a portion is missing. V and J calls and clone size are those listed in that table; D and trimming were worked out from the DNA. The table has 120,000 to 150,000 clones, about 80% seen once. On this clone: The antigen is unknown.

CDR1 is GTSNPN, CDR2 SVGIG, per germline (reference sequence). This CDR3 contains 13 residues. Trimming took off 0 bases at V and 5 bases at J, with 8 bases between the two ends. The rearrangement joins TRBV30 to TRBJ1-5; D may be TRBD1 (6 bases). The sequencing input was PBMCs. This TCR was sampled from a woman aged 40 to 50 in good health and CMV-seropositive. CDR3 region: CAWSVQGDQPQHF. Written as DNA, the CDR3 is TGTGCCTGGAGTGTACAGGGCGATCAGCCCCAGCATTTT.